This TCR beta chain derives from a study of shared T cell receptors in the human thymus. To note about this clone: Other DNA sequences in the sample encode the same CDR3.

The data were produced by immunoSEQ multiplex PCR, yet TCRdb's version contains in-frame clones alone and is incomplete. The sample yields about 710,000 clones, approximately 87% seen once. The CDR3 has 19 amino acids. Unmatched junction bases numbered 14, after V lost 4 bases and J lost 2 bases. In germline, CDR1 is SGHRS, CDR2 YFSETQ. Another study also made use of these data, one on human thymus T cells. From that report: Donation came from healthy Finnish infants having corrective surgery for congenital heart defects. Corrective heart surgery yielded resections, and these provided the thymus tissue. Usage of V and J genes appeared biased in thymic and blood repertoires.

The receptor was derived from a boy younger than two with a congenital heart defect. The sequenced sample was thymocytes. The J gene is TRBJ2-2, the V gene TRBV5-1; the match to TRBD2 covers 10 bases. CDR3 DNA sequence: TGCGCCAGCAGCCCCCCCGTGTGGATAGCGGGGGGAAACACCGGGGAGCTGTTTTTT. It is translated as CASSPPVWIAGGNTGELFF.